This entry describes one T cell receptor (beta chain). Its antigen is currently unknown. CD8+ and CD4+ T cells from blood underwent TCR beta sequencing. Purification of the CD8+ and CD4+ T cells relied on negative isolation, and TEMRA cells underwent FACS enrichment. This entry belongs to a study of CD8 T cells in Susac syndrome. Study outcomes and limitations: A relatively small number of individuals underwent TCR sequencing and HLA analysis.

The germline CDR1 and CDR2 sequences are SGHTA and FQGNSA. This CDR3 is 16 amino acids long. V lost 5 bases, J lost 2 bases, and 8 bases stayed unmatched. An amount of RNA that ranged from roughly 0.45 to 1 ug was reverse transcribed with random hexamers. Multiplex immunoSEQ PCR targeted 54 Vbeta and 13 Jbeta TCR beta segments. One entry per CDR3 protein, called by TCRdb with MiXCR from the immunoSEQ multiplex PCR reads. The sample lists around 300,000 distinct CDR3 sequences; 92% were seen once. The chain combines TRBV7-2 with TRBJ2-7, with TRBD1 identical over 11 bases. Sequencing was carried out using CD4+ T cells from PBMCs. The clonotype originates from a human donor with multiple sclerosis. The CDR3 nucleotides are TGTGCCAGCAGCGATGGGACAGGGGGGGCCCCCTACGAGCAGTACTTC. This encodes CASSDGTGGAPYEQYF.